This T cell receptor (beta chain) was sequenced for a study of T cell repertoires and HLA-DP antigens. Study observations and caveats: Total CD4+ responders were stimulated by HeLa antigen-presenting cells. Average cumulative frequency of previously undetected clones was 35% to 40% against one allele and roughly 47% against the other.

Untouched CD4+ T cells were bead-isolated from PBMC at 95% to 98% purity. Concerning this clone: As yet, its antigen is unknown.

Germline CDR1 and CDR2: MGHRA and YSYEKL. The CDR3 loop spans 16 amino acids. V lost 0 bases to trimming and J lost 6 bases; unmatched junction nucleotides: 9. Using immunoSEQ multiplex PCR, the repertoire was profiled, and TCRdb retains in-frame clones only, with some absent. This table holds about 73,000 clones, about four fifths found once. The receptor's source is a man in his sixties in good health and CMV-seronegative. Sequencing was done on a sample of CD4+ T cells from PBMCs. The rearrangement uses TRBV4-1 and TRBJ2-3; 7 bases match TRBD1. CDR3 amino acids: CASSQDRGTGVDTQYF. CDR3 nucleotides: TGCGCCAGCAGCCAAGATAGGGGTACAGGGGTGGATACGCAGTATTTT.